This TCR beta chain was retrieved from a study of blood T cell repertoires in COVID-19. Source study methods: Nucleated cell number was recorded as an estimate derived from reference gene primer amplification. Using immunoSEQ multiplex PCR, the repertoire was profiled, and TCRdb retains in-frame clones only, with some absent. V and J calls and clone size are as listed in that table; D and trimming were resolved from the DNA. Of 330,000 or so clones listed, more than 70% are singletons. Enrollees, roughly 18 to 95 years old, lived in 25 or so US areas. V shed 5 bases and J shed 6 bases, with 11 bases lying between them. The length of the CDR3 is 11 residues. Germline CDR1 is DFQATT and CDR2 is SNEGSKA (reference sequence). This clone was recorded only once.

The V call is TRBV20-1, the J call TRBJ2-7, with D tentatively TRBD2 (6 bases). Sequenced sample: PBMCs or T cells enriched from blood (not recorded which). The origin of this receptor is a man aged 40-55 years in a cohort exposed to, infected with or recovered from COVID-19 (not recorded which). As DNA, the CDR3 is TGCAGTGCTGCCCAGGGAGGCGAGCAGTACTTC. It codes for CSAAQGGEQYF.